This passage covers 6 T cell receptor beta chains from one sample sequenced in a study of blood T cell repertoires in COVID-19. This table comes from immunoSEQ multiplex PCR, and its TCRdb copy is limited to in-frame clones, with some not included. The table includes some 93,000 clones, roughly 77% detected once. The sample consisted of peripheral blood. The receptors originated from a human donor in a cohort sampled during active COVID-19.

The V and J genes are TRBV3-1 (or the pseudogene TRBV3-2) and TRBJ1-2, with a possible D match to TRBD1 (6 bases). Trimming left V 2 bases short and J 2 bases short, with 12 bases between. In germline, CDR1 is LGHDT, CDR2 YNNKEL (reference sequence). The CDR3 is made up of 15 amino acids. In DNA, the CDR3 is TGTGCCAGCAGCCAAATATCTGGGGGCAACTATGGCTACACCTTC. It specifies CASSQISGGNYGYTF.

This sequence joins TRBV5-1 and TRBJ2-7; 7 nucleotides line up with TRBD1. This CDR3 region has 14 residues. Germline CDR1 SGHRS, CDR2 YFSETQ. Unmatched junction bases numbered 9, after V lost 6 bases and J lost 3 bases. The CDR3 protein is CASNLGTAYYEQYF. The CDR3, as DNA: TGCGCCAGCAACCTCGGGACAGCATACTACGAGCAGTACTTC.

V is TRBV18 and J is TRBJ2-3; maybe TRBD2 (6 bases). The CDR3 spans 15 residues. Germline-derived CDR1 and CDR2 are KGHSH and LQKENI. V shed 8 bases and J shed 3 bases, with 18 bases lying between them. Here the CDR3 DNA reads TGTGCCAGCCCAGATCAATCGGGAGCGACAGATACGCAGTATTTT. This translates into CASPDQSGATDTQYF.

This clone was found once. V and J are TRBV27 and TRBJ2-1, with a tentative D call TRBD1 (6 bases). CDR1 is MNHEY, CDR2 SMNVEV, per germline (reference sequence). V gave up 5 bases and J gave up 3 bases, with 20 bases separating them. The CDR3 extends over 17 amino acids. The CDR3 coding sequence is TGTGCCAGCAGTACCCAAGAACAGGGACGCCGCTACAATGAGCAGTTCTTC. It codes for CASSTQEQGRRYNEQFF.

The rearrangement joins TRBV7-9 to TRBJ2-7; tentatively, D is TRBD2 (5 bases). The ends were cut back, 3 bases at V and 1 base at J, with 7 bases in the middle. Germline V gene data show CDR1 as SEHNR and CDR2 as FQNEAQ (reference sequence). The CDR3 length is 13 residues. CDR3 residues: CASSFGMSYEQYF. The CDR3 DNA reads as TGTGCCAGCAGCTTCGGGATGTCCTACGAGCAGTACTTC.

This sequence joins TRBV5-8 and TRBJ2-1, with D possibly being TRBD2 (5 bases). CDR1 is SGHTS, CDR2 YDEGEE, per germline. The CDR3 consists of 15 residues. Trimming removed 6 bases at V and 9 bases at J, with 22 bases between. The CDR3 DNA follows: TGTGCCAGCAAGTTTACTAGGACGGTGCGCGGTGAGCAGTTCTTC. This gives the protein CASKFTRTVRGEQFF.